The 14 T cell receptor beta chains listed next were all sequenced from one sample in a study of T cells in Graves' hyperthyroidism and ophthalmopathy. Using RNA transcripts as the source, TCR beta CDR3 regions were amplified. The HTBI primer set served for first-round RT-PCR of the TCR CDR3. One entry per CDR3 protein, called by TCRdb with MiXCR from the multiplex PCR reads. The sample shows approximately 430,000 distinct CDR3 sequences, approximately 15% of them seen only once. Material: blood. The receptors originated from a woman aged 18 to 35 with Graves' hyperthyroidism.

The chain links TRBV5-1 to TRBJ2-3; D tentatively reads TRBD1 or TRBD2 (5 bases each). The V and J ends lost 1 base and 2 bases respectively, with 14 bases between them. Per germline, CDR1 SGHRS and CDR2 YFSETQ. This CDR3 is built from 16 residues. The CDR3 loop is CASSLYQDGTTDTQYF. CDR3 bases: TGCGCCAGCAGCTTGTATCAAGACGGGACCACAGATACGCAGTATTTT.

This clonotype has a count of ten or more. The chain's CDR3 is CAWSVLAGGLNEQFF. As DNA, the CDR3 is TGTGCCTGGAGTGTACTCGCGGGAGGATTAAATGAGCAGTTCTTC. J is TRBJ2-1 and V is TRBV30; 8 bases fit TRBD2. Germline-derived CDR1 and CDR2 are GTSNPN and SVGIG (reference sequence). The CDR3 contains 15 residues. The V segment lost 0 bases and the J segment 7 bases; nucleotides outside the gene matches: 8. The full variable domain, with the rest looked up from reference TRBV30 and TRBJ2-1, is SQTIHQWPATLVQPVGSPLSLECTVEGTSNPNLYWYRQAAGRGLQLLFYSVGIGQISSEVPQNLSASRPQDRQFILSSKKLLLSDSGFYLCAWSVLAGGLNEQFFGPGTRLTVL.

This clonotype was counted a few times. The chain couples TRBV24-1 to TRBJ2-3; 7 bases map to TRBD1. The germline V gene has CDR1 KGHDR and CDR2 SFDVKD. Trimming cost V 7 bases and J 2 bases; bases outside gene matches: 5. The CDR3 has 14 residues. The CDR3: CATSPTGPTDTQYF. The CDR3 DNA is TGTGCCACCAGCCCGACAGGGCCCACAGATACGCAGTATTTT.

This clonotype was seen many times. This chain joins TRBV20-1 and TRBJ1-4, with D maybe TRBD1 (5 bases). CDR3 length equals 12 residues. Germline V lookup: CDR1 DFQATT, CDR2 SNEGSKA (reference sequence). The chain's CDR3 is CRERGGTEKLFF. In DNA form, the CDR3 reads TGCAGGGAACGGGGGGGAACGGAAAAACTGTTTTTT.

Ten or more counts support this clonotype. The V and J genes are TRBV12-3 or TRBV12-4 and TRBJ1-1; no reliable D call. The V end was cut by 6 bases, the J end by 5 bases, with 1 base between. The CDR3 is made up of 9 amino acids. The CDR3 sequence: CASRTEAFF. The CDR3 DNA follows: TGTGCCAGCAGGACTGAAGCTTTCTTT.

At least ten counts were recorded for this clonotype. This chain joins TRBV27 and TRBJ2-7; D is unclear. The ends were cut back, 3 bases at V and 5 bases at J, with 5 bases in the middle. From germline, CDR1 is MNHEY and CDR2 SMNVEV (reference sequence). This CDR3 region has 11 residues. Here the CDR3 DNA reads TGTGCCAGCAGTTTCGGCCACGAGCAGTACTTC. Protein product: CASSFGHEQYF.

The chain combines TRBV3-1 with TRBJ2-1; D is perhaps TRBD1 (5 bases). Looked up from germline, CDR1 is LGHDT and CDR2 is YNNKEL (reference sequence). V lost 8 bases, J lost 1 base, and 15 bases lay in between. The CDR3 loop spans 15 amino acids. The CDR3 DNA sequence: TGTGCCAGCGACCCTGGGTACAGGTCCTACAATGAGCAGTTCTTC. It translates to CASDPGYRSYNEQFF.

This chain connects TRBV9 to TRBJ1-3; D call uncertain. With 2 bases removed from V and 4 bases from J, the gap between germline ends came to 10 bases. The germline CDR1 and CDR2 sequences are SGDLS and YYNGEE. The CDR3 is 14 amino acids. The CDR3 loop reads CASSVMSVGNTIYF. CDR3 in DNA: TGTGCCAGCAGCGTCATGTCTGTCGGAAACACCATATATTTT.

This clonotype was recorded at least ten times. The chain links TRBV6-1 to TRBJ1-2, with 7 bases lining up with TRBD1. With 6 bases clipped from V and 7 bases from J, the junction kept 20 bases outside the gene matches. The CDR3 loop spans 17 amino acids. Germline CDR1 MNHNS, CDR2 SASEGT. For the CDR3, the DNA is TGTGCCAGCAGCGACGCACAGGGGACGGGTAGGCGGAGTGGCTACACCTTC. Translated, it gives CASSDAQGTGRRSGYTF.

In its sample, this clonotype was seen many times. CDR3 coding DNA: TGTGCCAGCACGGGGACTTTCCAAGTGGATACGCAGTATTTT. This codes for CASTGTFQVDTQYF. The rearrangement uses TRBV2 and TRBJ2-3; D might be TRBD2 (6 bases). The CDR3 loop spans 14 amino acids. Per the germline V gene, CDR1 is SNHLY and CDR2 is FYNNEI. V shed 7 bases and J shed 6 bases, with 17 bases lying between them.

This clonotype was counted many times. The V gene is TRBV20-1, the J gene TRBJ1-2, with D unresolved. Trimming left V 0 bases short and J 5 bases short, with 13 bases between. Germline V gene lookup returns CDR1 DFQATT and CDR2 SNEGSKA (reference sequence). The CDR3 contains 14 residues. CDR3 nucleotides: TGCAGTGCTAGAGACGAGGGCAGGTCTTATGGCTACACCTTC. It is translated as CSARDEGRSYGYTF.

This clonotype was seen at least ten times. This chain connects TRBV9 to TRBJ2-5; the D gene is possibly TRBD2 (7 bases). The germline CDR1 and CDR2 sequences are SGDLS and YYNGEE. This CDR3 contains 15 residues. The V end lost 3 bases, the J end lost 2 bases, and 14 bases lay between the germline ends. The CDR3 bases are TGTGCCAGCAGCGCCCGAGGGGGGGGACAAGAGACCCAGTACTTC. It yields the protein CASSARGGGQETQYF.

This clonotype was counted ten times or more. V and J are TRBV11-2 and TRBJ2-4; perhaps TRBD1 as D (6 bases). V lost 2 bases, J lost 1 base, and 9 bases lay in between. From germline, CDR1 is SGHAT and CDR2 FQNNGV. The CDR3 covers 15 residues. DNA for the CDR3: TGTGCCAGCAGCTTACTTCAGGGGGCCAAAAACATTCAGTACTTC. Protein: CASSLLQGAKNIQYF.

This clonotype showed up many times. The chain joins TRBV19 to TRBJ2-7; 8 nucleotides agree with TRBD2. Germline V CDR1 and CDR2: LNHDA, SQIVND (reference sequence). The CDR3 has 14 residues. The V and J ends lost 4 bases and 0 bases, in that order; junction bases with no gene match: 2. CDR3 DNA sequence: TGTGCCAGTAGTAAGCGGGGGAGCTCCTACGAGCAGTACTTC. Translating it yields CASSKRGSSYEQYF.